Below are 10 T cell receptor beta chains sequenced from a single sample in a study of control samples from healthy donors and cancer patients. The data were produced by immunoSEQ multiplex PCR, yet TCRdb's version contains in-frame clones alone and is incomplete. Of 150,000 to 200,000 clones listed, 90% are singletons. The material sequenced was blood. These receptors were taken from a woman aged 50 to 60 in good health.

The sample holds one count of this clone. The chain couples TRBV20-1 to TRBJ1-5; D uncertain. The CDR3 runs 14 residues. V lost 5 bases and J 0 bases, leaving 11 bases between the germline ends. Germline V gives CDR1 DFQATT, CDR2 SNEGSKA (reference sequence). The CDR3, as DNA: TGCAGTGCTGGTGACCAAAATAGCAATCAGCCCCAGCATTTT. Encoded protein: CSAGDQNSNQPQHF.

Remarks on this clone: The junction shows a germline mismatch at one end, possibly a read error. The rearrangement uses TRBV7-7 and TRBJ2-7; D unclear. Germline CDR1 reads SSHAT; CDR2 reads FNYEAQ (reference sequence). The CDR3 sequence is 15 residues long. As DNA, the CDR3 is TGTGCTAGCAGCTTAGAGGTGTCACCCACCTACGAGCAGTACTTC. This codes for CASSLEVSPTYEQYF. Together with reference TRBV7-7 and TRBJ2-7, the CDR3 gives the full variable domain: GAGVSQSPRYKVTKRGQDVTLRCDPISSHATLYWYQQALGQGPEFLTYFNYEAQPDKSGLPSDRFSAERPEGSISTLTIQRTEQRDSAMYRCASSLEVSPTYEQYFGPGTRLTVT.

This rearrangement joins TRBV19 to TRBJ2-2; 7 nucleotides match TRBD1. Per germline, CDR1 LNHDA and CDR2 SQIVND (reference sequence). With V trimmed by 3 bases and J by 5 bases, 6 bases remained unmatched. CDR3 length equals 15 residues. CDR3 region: CASSIRQGRTGELFF. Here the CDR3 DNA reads TGTGCCAGTAGTATTCGACAGGGAAGGACCGGGGAGCTGTTTTTT.

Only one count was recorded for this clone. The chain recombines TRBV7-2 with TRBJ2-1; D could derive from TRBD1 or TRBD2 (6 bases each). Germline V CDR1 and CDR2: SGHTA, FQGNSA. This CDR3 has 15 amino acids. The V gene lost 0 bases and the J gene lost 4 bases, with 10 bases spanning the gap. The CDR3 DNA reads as TGTGCCAGCAGCTTAGCCCGGGGGCAATACAATGAGCAGTTCTTC. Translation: CASSLARGQYNEQFF. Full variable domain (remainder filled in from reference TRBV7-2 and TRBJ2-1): GAGVSQSPSNKVTEKGKDVELRCDPISGHTALYWYRQSLGQGLEFLIYFQGNSAPDKSGLPSDRFSAERTGGSVSTLTIQRTQQEDSAVYLCASSLARGQYNEQFFGPGTRLTVL.

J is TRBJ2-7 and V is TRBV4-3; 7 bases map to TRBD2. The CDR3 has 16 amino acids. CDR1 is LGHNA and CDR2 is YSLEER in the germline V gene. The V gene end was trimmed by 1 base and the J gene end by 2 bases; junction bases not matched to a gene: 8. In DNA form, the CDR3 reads TGCGCCAGCAGCCAAGCCTTCGGGGGGAGGACCTACGAGCAGTACTTC. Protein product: CASSQAFGGRTYEQYF.

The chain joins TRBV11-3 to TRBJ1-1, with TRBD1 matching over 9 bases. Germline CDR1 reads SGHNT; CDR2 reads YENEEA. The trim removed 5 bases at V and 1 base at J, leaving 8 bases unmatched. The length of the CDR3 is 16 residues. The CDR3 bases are TGTGCCAGCAGCCGGGCGGCGGACAGGGGGAACACTGAAGCTTTCTTT. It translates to CASSRAADRGNTEAFF.

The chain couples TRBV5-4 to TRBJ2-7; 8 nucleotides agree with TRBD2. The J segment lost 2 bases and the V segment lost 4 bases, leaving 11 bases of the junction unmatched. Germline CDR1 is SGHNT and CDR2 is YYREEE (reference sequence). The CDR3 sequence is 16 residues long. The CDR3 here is CASSPGPGGATYEQYF. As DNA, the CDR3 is TGTGCCAGCAGCCCGGGACCGGGGGGGGCAACCTACGAGCAGTACTTC. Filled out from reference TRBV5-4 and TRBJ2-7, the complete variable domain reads ETGVTQSPTHLIKTRGQQVTLRCSSQSGHNTVSWYQQALGQGPQFIFQYYREEENGRGNFPPRFSGLQFPNYSSELNVNALELDDSALYLCASSPGPGGATYEQYFGPGTRLTVT.

CDR3 sequence (DNA): TGTGCCAGCAGCAAAAGTCTCGGCATTCAACGTCAGCCCCAGCATTTT. It is translated as CASSKSLGIQRQPQHF. V and J are TRBV21-1 and TRBJ1-5. TRBV21-1 is a recognized pseudogene. This CDR3 region has 16 residues.

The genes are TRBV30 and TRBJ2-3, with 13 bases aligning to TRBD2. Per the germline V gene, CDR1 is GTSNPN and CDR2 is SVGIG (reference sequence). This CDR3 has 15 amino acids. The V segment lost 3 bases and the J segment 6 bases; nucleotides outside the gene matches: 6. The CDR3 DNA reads TGTGCCTGGAGCTTACTAGCGGGGGGGGTGGATACGCAGTATTTT. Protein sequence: CAWSLLAGGVDTQYF.

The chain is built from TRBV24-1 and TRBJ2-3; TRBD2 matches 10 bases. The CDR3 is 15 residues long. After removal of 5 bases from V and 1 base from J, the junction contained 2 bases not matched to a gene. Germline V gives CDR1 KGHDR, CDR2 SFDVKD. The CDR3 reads CATSGLAGGTDTQYF. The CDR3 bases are TGTGCCACCAGTGGGCTAGCGGGGGGCACAGATACGCAGTATTTT.